These 15 T cell receptor beta chains originate from one sample sequenced in a study of blood T cell repertoires in COVID-19. The assay was immunoSEQ multiplex PCR, and TCRdb's table has in-frame clones only and misses some. Of 86,000 or so clones listed, roughly 91% are singletons. Specimen: peripheral blood. Receptor source: a woman in her fifties or sixties in a cohort sampled during active COVID-19.

The chain employs TRBV27 and TRBJ2-7, with 8 bases fitting TRBD1. CDR1 MNHEY and CDR2 SMNVEV come from the germline V gene (reference sequence). CDR3 size: 15 residues. V trimming: 2 bases; J trimming: 6 bases; junction bases outside the gene matches: 9. The CDR3 nucleotides read TGTGCCAGCAGTTTAAGGGGGACAGGAGCCTTCGAGCAGTACTTC. Translating it yields CASSLRGTGAFEQYF.

This chain uses TRBV6-6 with TRBJ2-5; D gene ambiguous. This CDR3 has 16 residues. V was cut by 3 bases and J by 4 bases, with 18 bases left in between. Germline loops: CDR1 MNHNY, CDR2 SVGAGI (reference sequence). The DNA of the CDR3 is TGTGCCAGCAGTTATGCCGCGGTGGCTGGTCGAGAGACCCAGTACTTC. Residues: CASSYAAVAGRETQYF.

The gene calls are TRBV12-3 or TRBV12-4 and TRBJ1-1; D unresolved. This CDR3 has 12 amino acids. Trimming stripped 3 bases from V and 1 base from J, with 3 bases between. CDR3 bases: TGTGCCAGCAGTTTGGCGAACACTGAAGCTTTCTTT. Translating gives CASSLANTEAFF.

The chain employs TRBV7-9 and TRBJ2-6, with 11 bases that match TRBD1. Germline V gene lookup returns CDR1 SEHNR and CDR2 FQNEAQ (reference sequence). This CDR3 spans 19 amino acids. J was trimmed by 4 bases and V by 5 bases; bases with no gene match: 13. In DNA form, the CDR3 reads TGTGCCAGCAGCCTTGAATGGACAGGGGGCGCATGGGGGGCCAACGTCCTGACTTTC. Translated: CASSLEWTGGAWGANVLTF.

The chain joins TRBV18 to TRBJ2-5; the match to TRBD2 covers 7 bases. Losses at the gene ends were 2 bases for V and 5 bases for J; bases not matched to a gene: 2. The CDR3 contains 13 residues. Germline V gene lookup returns CDR1 KGHSH and CDR2 LQKENI. The CDR3 reads CASSPWTSETQYF. In nucleotides, the CDR3 is TGTGCCAGCTCACCATGGACTAGTGAGACCCAGTACTTC. Complete variable domain (other parts from reference TRBV18 and TRBJ2-5): NAGVMQNPRHLVRRRGQEARLRCSPMKGHSHVYWYRQLPEEGLKFMVYLQKENIIDESGMPKERFSAEFPKEGPSILRIQQVVRGDSAAYFCASSPWTSETQYFGPGTRLLVL.

The J gene is TRBJ2-2, the V gene TRBV19, with D maybe TRBD2 (7 bases). The V end was cut by 3 bases, the J end by 7 bases, with 18 bases between. There are 16 residues in the CDR3. CDR1 and CDR2 (germline): LNHDA, SQIVND (reference sequence). The CDR3 nucleotides read TGTGCCAGTAGTATCCGGGGGGCAGGGGCGGTCGGGGAGCTGTTTTTT. Translating gives CASSIRGAGAVGELFF.

The rearrangement links TRBV19 to TRBJ2-7; 7 positions match TRBD1. Per the germline V gene, CDR1 is LNHDA and CDR2 is SQIVND (reference sequence). The junction had 7 bases not matched to a gene; V was cut back by 4 bases and J by 4 bases. The CDR3 runs 14 residues. The CDR3 sequence is CASSTQQGYYEQYF. The DNA of the CDR3 is TGTGCCAGTAGTACCCAACAGGGGTATTACGAGCAGTACTTC.

The V gene is TRBV5-1, the J gene TRBJ2-1; 12 nucleotides agree with TRBD2. This CDR3 has 19 residues. The germline gives CDR1 SGHRS, CDR2 YFSETQ. Trimming at V came to 0 bases and at J to 4 bases, leaving 11 bases not matched to a gene. The CDR3 DNA is TGCGCCAGCAGCTTGGGGAGGACTAGCGGGATCTGGGCTTACAATGAGCAGTTCTTC. It codes for CASSLGRTSGIWAYNEQFF.

The rearrangement uses TRBV3-1 (or the pseudogene TRBV3-2) and TRBJ1-1; D not resolved. The V gene lost 3 bases and the J gene lost 1 base, with 6 bases spanning the gap. The CDR3 has 13 residues. Germline CDR1 LGHDT, CDR2 YNNKEL (reference sequence). The CDR3 loop is CASSQVQNTEAFF. CDR3 nucleotides: TGTGCCAGCAGCCAGGTACAGAACACTGAAGCTTTCTTT.

This clone came up a few times. The chain combines TRBV14 with TRBJ1-1, with 7 bases identical to TRBD1. V dropped 4 bases and J dropped 2; count of bases not matched to a gene: 7. Looked up from germline, CDR1 is SGHDN and CDR2 is FVKESK. The CDR3 has 15 residues. CDR3 sequence (DNA): TGTGCCAGCAGCCCGCCCGGGACAGTTAACACTGAAGCTTTCTTT. Translated: CASSPPGTVNTEAFF.

CDR3 sequence: CASSLVRNYAIGNEQFF. The CDR3 DNA reads as TGTGCCAGCAGCTTAGTCCGTAACTACGCGATTGGAAATGAGCAGTTCTTC. This chain connects TRBV11-3 to TRBJ2-1, with D uncertain. The ends were cut back, 1 base at V and 7 bases at J, with 20 bases in the middle. The CDR3 is made up of 17 amino acids. Germline lookup yields CDR1 SGHNT and CDR2 YENEEA.

Written as DNA, the CDR3 is TGCGCCAGCAGTACTGGGACAGATCCCTACGAGCAGTACTTC. It translates to CASSTGTDPYEQYF. The V and J genes are TRBV5-1 and TRBJ2-7; 7 nucleotides align to TRBD1. Germline V lookup: CDR1 SGHRS, CDR2 YFSETQ. V trimming: 5 bases; J trimming: 2 bases; junction bases outside the gene matches: 7. The CDR3 consists of 14 residues.

The rearrangement joins TRBV12-3 or TRBV12-4 to TRBJ1-1; possibly TRBD1 for D (5 bases). The CDR3 loop spans 12 amino acids. The V end lost 6 bases, the J end lost 5 bases, and 10 bases lay between the germline ends. The CDR3 bases are TGTGCCAGCAGCTACGGGGGGACTGAAGCTTTCTTT. It specifies CASSYGGTEAFF.

The V gene is TRBV28, the J gene TRBJ2-3; tentatively, D is TRBD2 (5 bases). CDR1 is MDHEN, CDR2 SYDVKM, per germline. Trimming took off 6 bases at V and 4 bases at J, with 14 bases between the two ends. There are 14 residues in the CDR3. The CDR3 is CASRIEGDPDTQYF. The CDR3 DNA sequence: TGTGCCAGCAGGATAGAGGGAGATCCAGATACGCAGTATTTT.

The count of this clone is one. This chain uses TRBV6-1 with TRBJ1-2; TRBD1 aligns across 8 bases. The CDR3 has 14 amino acids. Germline V gives CDR1 MNHNS, CDR2 SASEGT. The junction had 2 bases not matched to a gene; V was cut back by 1 base and J by 4 bases. The CDR3 DNA follows: TGTGCCAGCAGTGAAGTTGGGACAGGCTATGGCTACACCTTC. Encoded protein: CASSEVGTGYGYTF.